Shown below are 7 T cell receptor delta chains from a single sample sequenced in a study of fetal and pediatric gammadelta thymocytes. TCRdb used CATT to re-call clones from the reads. Seen here are some 910 delta-chain clones, roughly 49% observed once, and the top ten hold 13% to 15%. Material for sequencing was Vgamma9Vdelta2 gamma-delta T cells from the thymus. Sample subset: sorted CD3+gammadeltaTCR+Vgamma9+Vdelta2+ thymocytes. The receptors here all came from a child who underwent cardiac surgery and was recorded as healthy.

As for this clone: The mismatch at residue 12 between this DNA's translation and the TCRdb protein of a much larger clone likely reflects a read error; the protein shown is translated from the DNA. This sequence joins TRDV2 and TRDJ1; 8 nucleotides align to TRDD3. From germline, CDR1 is GEAIGNYY and CDR2 EKD. V lost 0 bases and J lost 2; bases outside the gene matches: 10. The CDR3 is 17 amino acids. The CDR3 loop is CACDTGYSGYETDKLIF. DNA of the CDR3: TGTGCCTGTGACACCGGCTACTCGGGATACGAGACCGATAAACTCATCTTT.

Note on this clone: This sequence is one base from a far larger clone and is likely a read error. V is TRDV2 and J is TRDJ1, with unresolved D. Trimming pared 1 base from V and 10 bases from J, leaving 30 bases between. The CDR3 is 18 residues long. Germline V gives CDR1 GEAIGNYY, CDR2 EKD. CDR3 DNA sequence: TGTGCCTGTGACACTGTAGCTACCCAACCAGAAGGTCTGCGCGCACTCATCTTT. Translation gives CACDTVATQPEGLRALIF.

To note about this clone: TCRdb records a much larger clone's protein for this DNA, with a difference at residue 6 that likely arises from a read error; the protein given is the translation of the DNA. The rearrangement joins TRDV2 to TRDJ1; no clear D gene. The CDR3 runs to 17 residues. Trimming removed 0 bases at V and 0 bases at J, with 16 bases between. Germline V gives CDR1 GEAIGNYY, CDR2 EKD. CDR3 nucleotide sequence: TGTGCCTGTGACACCATGAGAGGCTGTTGGTACACCGATAAACTCATCTTT. Encoded protein: CACDTMRGCWYTDKLIF.

Points on this clone: TCRdb lists the protein of a much larger clone for this DNA, which differs at residue 11, so this is likely a read error; the protein given here is translated from the DNA itself. The V call is TRDV2, the J call TRDJ1; TRDD3 aligns across 13 bases. V trimming: 2 bases; J trimming: 1 base; junction bases outside the gene matches: 6. This CDR3 contains 17 residues. Germline assignment: CDR1 GEAIGNYY and CDR2 EKD. The CDR3 region has the DNA TGTGCCTGTGACAACTTACTGGGGGATACGGCCACCGATAAACTCATCTTT. It yields the protein CACDNLLGDTATDKLIF.

This clone is termed large. This rearrangement joins TRDV2 to TRDJ1; TRDD3 aligns across 10 bases. This CDR3 has 20 residues. The V gene end was trimmed by 0 bases and the J gene end by 0 bases; junction bases not matched to a gene: 15. Germline V gene sequence: CDR1 GEAIGNYY, CDR2 EKD. Here the CDR3 DNA reads TGTGCCTGTGACACCGGCTCCCTACTGGGGGATTCCCAGAACACCGATAAACTCATCTTT. Protein sequence: CACDTGSLLGDSQNTDKLIF.

For this clone: It may be a read error: a sequence one base away is much more abundant. This rearrangement joins TRDV2 to TRDJ1; 8 bases map to TRDD3. The germline V gene encodes CDR1 GEAIGNYY and CDR2 EKD. The CDR3 covers 24 residues. J gave up 0 bases and V 0 bases, and 29 bases lay outside the gene matches. The CDR3 protein is CACDTDFPPPGYWGGESYTDKLIF. Written as DNA, the CDR3 is TGTGCCTGTGACACCGATTTCCCCCCCCCGGGGTACTGGGGGGGAGAATCGTACACCGATAAACTCATCTTT.

This clone was detected only a few times. It differs at one base from a far larger clone, so likely a read error. The same CDR3 arises from other DNA sequences in this sample as well. V and J are TRDV2 and TRDJ1; 11 nucleotides line up with TRDD3. The germline V gene has CDR1 GEAIGNYY and CDR2 EKD. Trimming at V came to 0 bases and at J to 0 bases, leaving 8 bases not matched to a gene. The CDR3 loop spans 18 amino acids. CDR3 amino acids: CACDTETGGYAYTDKLIF. CDR3 bases: TGTGCCTGTGACACCGAAACTGGGGGATATGCATACACCGATAAACTCATCTTT.